The 28 T cell receptor beta chains below come from one sample, sequenced in a study of T-cell reconstitution after alpha-beta-depleted transplantation in children. Unique molecular identifiers tagged the TCRbeta library. TCRdb fed the PCR reads into MiXCR, producing one record per CDR3 protein. The data contain around 370,000 distinct CDR3 sequences, approximately 10% of them singletons. This specimen consisted of PBMCs from the stem cell graft donor, obtained from the stem cell graft. Receptor source: a human donor who donated a stem cell graft to a child with acute lymphoblastic leukemia.

In its sample, this clonotype was seen many times. The CDR3 DNA reads TGTGCCAGCAGCTTAGATCTGAACACTGAAGCTTTCTTT. Its protein is CASSLDLNTEAFF. The rearrangement links TRBV7-2 to TRBJ1-1; D ambiguous. Germline loops: CDR1 SGHTA, CDR2 FQGNSA. With 1 base removed from V and 0 bases from J, the gap between germline ends came to 3 bases. The CDR3 runs 13 residues.

This sequence joins TRBV19 and TRBJ1-1; weak D call: TRBD1 (6 bases). CDR3 length: 15 residues. Germline V gives CDR1 LNHDA, CDR2 SQIVND (reference sequence). Trimming stripped 3 bases from V and 2 bases from J, with 13 bases between. Written as DNA, the CDR3 is TGTGCCAGTAGTATCGGGACACACTCCAACACTGAAGCTTTCTTT. It codes for CASSIGTHSNTEAFF.

The chain links TRBV5-1 to TRBJ2-2, with D maybe TRBD2 (5 bases). Trimming stripped 2 bases from V and 2 bases from J, with 7 bases between. In germline, CDR1 is SGHRS, CDR2 YFSETQ. CDR3 length: 14 residues. The CDR3, as DNA: TGCGCCAGCAGCTTCGGGGATAACACCGGGGAGCTGTTTTTT. Encoded protein: CASSFGDNTGELFF. The complete variable domain, with remaining parts taken from reference TRBV5-1 and TRBJ2-2, reads KAGVTQTPRYLIKTRGQQVTLSCSPISGHRSVSWYQQTPGQGLQFLFEYFSETQRNKGNFPGRFSGRQFSNSRSEMNVSTLELGDSALYLCASSFGDNTGELFFGEGSRLTVL.

Many counts were recorded for this clonotype. CDR3: CAISQGFRTSGNGDEQYF. The CDR3 DNA reads as TGTGCCATCAGCCAGGGGTTCAGGACTAGCGGGAACGGCGACGAGCAGTACTTC. V and J are TRBV10-3 and TRBJ2-7; 12 nucleotides align to TRBD2. The CDR3 is 18 amino acids. V gave up 6 bases and J gave up 5 bases; unmatched junction bases: 17. Germline V gives CDR1 ENHRY, CDR2 SYGVKD.

This clonotype was seen only a few times. The chain employs TRBV27 and TRBJ2-7, with D hard to call. CDR1 and CDR2 (germline): MNHEY, SMNVEV (reference sequence). V was shortened by 5 bases and J by 2 bases, with 10 bases between the two germline ends. The CDR3 contains 13 residues. The CDR3 loop reads CASSPRPAYEQYF. The CDR3 bases are TGTGCCAGCAGTCCCCGACCGGCCTACGAGCAGTACTTC.

This clonotype was observed a handful of times. The genes are TRBV18 and TRBJ1-2, with TRBD1 as a possible D gene (5 bases). With 5 bases removed from V and 1 base from J, the gap between germline ends came to 8 bases. The germline CDR1 and CDR2 sequences are KGHSH and LQKENI. The CDR3 runs to 13 residues. This CDR3 is CASSIDSNYGYTF. The CDR3 DNA is TGTGCCAGCTCAATCGACAGTAACTATGGCTACACCTTC.

This clonotype was seen a handful of times. The chain employs TRBV12-3 or TRBV12-4 and TRBJ2-3; D is uncertain. The CDR3 runs to 12 residues. Trimming removed 6 bases at V and 2 bases at J, with 6 bases between. Written as DNA, the CDR3 is TGTGCCAGCAGACAGTTCACAGATACGCAGTATTTT. The encoded protein is CASRQFTDTQYF.

The table lists this clonotype with a count of one. The chain links TRBV3-1 to TRBJ2-2; a weak D match, TRBD1 (8 bases). The CDR3 extends over 18 amino acids. Germline lookup yields CDR1 LGHDT and CDR2 YNNKEL (reference sequence). V was trimmed by 6 bases and J by 1 base, leaving 21 bases between them. The CDR3 is CASSLLRGGTGNTGELFF. CDR3 sequence (DNA): TGTGCCAGCAGTCTTCTAAGGGGGGGGACAGGGAACACCGGGGAGCTGTTTTTT.

The J gene is TRBJ2-1, the V gene TRBV29-1, with D perhaps assigned TRBD1 or TRBD2 (5 bases each). The CDR3 contains 15 residues. The V gene lost 7 bases and the J gene lost 1 base, with 17 bases spanning the gap. Per the germline V gene, CDR1 is SQVTM and CDR2 is ANQGSEA. For the CDR3, the DNA is TGCAGCGCCGCCGGGACGGCCTCTTCCTACAATGAGCAGTTCTTC. It codes for CSAAGTASSYNEQFF.

Many counts were recorded for this clonotype. The V gene is TRBV11-2, the J gene TRBJ2-1; possibly TRBD1 or TRBD2 for D (5 bases each). The CDR3 is 12 residues long. The germline gives CDR1 SGHAT, CDR2 FQNNGV. Trimming removed 5 bases at V and 5 bases at J, with 7 bases between. CDR3 in DNA: TGTGCCAGCAGCGGGGGAAACAATGAGCAGTTCTTC. Protein sequence: CASSGGNNEQFF.

The genes are TRBV11-3 and TRBJ2-3, with D tentatively TRBD1 (6 bases). V lost 5 bases to trimming and J lost 10 bases, with 19 bases between them. CDR1 SGHNT and CDR2 YENEEA come from the germline V gene. The CDR3 extends over 14 amino acids. CDR3 coding DNA: TGTGCCAGCAGCCAGGGCCCCCCACAGGGTGCGCAGTATTTT. Amino acid sequence: CASSQGPPQGAQYF.

The chain links TRBV7-9 to TRBJ2-1; TRBD2 agrees at 7 bases. There are 14 residues in the CDR3. With V trimmed by 5 bases and J by 2 bases, 3 bases remained unmatched. CDR1 SEHNR and CDR2 FQNEAQ come from the germline V gene (reference sequence). The CDR3 sequence is CASSVGLAYNEQFF. The CDR3 nucleotides are TGTGCCAGCAGCGTAGGACTAGCCTACAATGAGCAGTTCTTC.

This clonotype was observed at least ten times. This chain connects TRBV12-3 or TRBV12-4 to TRBJ2-7, with 9 bases fitting TRBD2. The CDR3 is 15 residues long. Trimming took 3 bases from V and 7 from J; bases not matched to a gene: 10. CDR3 nucleotides: TGTGCCAGCAGTTTTAATCCTAGCGGGATGGGAGAGCAGTACTTC. The encoded protein is CASSFNPSGMGEQYF.

This clonotype came up a few times. J is TRBJ2-4 and V is TRBV12-3 or TRBV12-4, with 12 bases fitting TRBD2. The CDR3 contains 20 residues. The junction had 14 bases not matched to a gene; V was cut back by 4 bases and J by 1 base. The CDR3 DNA reads as TGTGCCAGCAGTTCACCGAGACTAGCGGGAGTTGTGATGGCCAAAAACATTCAGTACTTC. Encoded protein: CASSSPRLAGVVMAKNIQYF.

A few counts support this clonotype. V usage is TRBV5-1 and J usage is TRBJ2-1; 8 bases agree with TRBD1. V gave up 0 bases and J gave up 5 bases; unmatched junction bases: 7. Germline-derived CDR1 and CDR2 are SGHRS and YFSETQ. This CDR3 contains 16 residues. CDR3 loop: CASSLDGRTGNNEQFF. Here the CDR3 DNA reads TGCGCCAGCAGCTTGGATGGACGGACAGGGAACAATGAGCAGTTCTTC.

This clonotype was found a few times. The genes are TRBV5-1 and TRBJ1-2; tentatively, D is TRBD1 (6 bases). The CDR3 has 13 amino acids. The ends were cut back, 0 bases at V and 6 bases at J, with 9 bases in the middle. Germline V gene lookup returns CDR1 SGHRS and CDR2 YFSETQ. Here the CDR3 reads CASSLEGDDGYTF. CDR3 nucleotides: TGCGCCAGCAGCTTGGAGGGGGACGATGGCTACACCTTC.

This clonotype occurred many times. The rearrangement uses TRBV5-1 and TRBJ2-3; TRBD2 matches at 9 bases. After removal of 3 bases from V and 2 bases from J, the junction contained 4 bases not matched to a gene. The CDR3 extends over 15 amino acids. Germline V gene sequence: CDR1 SGHRS, CDR2 YFSETQ. The CDR3 nucleotides are TGCGCCAGCAGCTCCAGCGGGAGGACCACAGATACGCAGTATTTT. It codes for CASSSSGRTTDTQYF. The full variable domain, rest sourced from reference TRBV5-1 and TRBJ2-3, is KAGVTQTPRYLIKTRGQQVTLSCSPISGHRSVSWYQQTPGQGLQFLFEYFSETQRNKGNFPGRFSGRQFSNSRSEMNVSTLELGDSALYLCASSSSGRTTDTQYFGPGTRLTVL.

This clonotype has only a few counts. The CDR3 reads CASWREALYGYTF. In DNA form, the CDR3 reads TGTGCCAGCTGGCGGGAGGCCCTCTATGGCTACACCTTC. The rearrangement joins TRBV12-3 or TRBV12-4 to TRBJ1-2; D remains ambiguous. CDR3 size: 13 residues. Trimming stripped 8 bases from V and 4 bases from J, with 14 bases between.

The J gene is TRBJ2-5, the V gene TRBV24-1; 9 bases fit TRBD2. CDR3 length equals 19 residues. The V and J ends lost 4 bases and 2 bases, in that order; junction bases with no gene match: 16. The germline gives CDR1 KGHDR, CDR2 SFDVKD. The CDR3 coding sequence is TGTGCCACCAGTGAGGATGACTCGGCTAGCGGGACGATTCAAGAGACCCAGTACTTC. Its protein product is CATSEDDSASGTIQETQYF.

The chain is built from TRBV10-3 and TRBJ2-1; TRBD1 or TRBD2 may be the D gene (5 bases each). The germline CDR1 and CDR2 sequences are ENHRY and SYGVKD. Trimming took off 0 bases at V and 3 bases at J, with 12 bases between the two ends. This CDR3 contains 16 residues. CDR3 region: CAISESRDPIYNEQFF. In DNA form, the CDR3 reads TGTGCCATCAGTGAGTCCCGGGACCCAATCTACAATGAGCAGTTCTTC.

This clonotype was found many times. A read error may produce the germline difference seen at one junction end. The J gene is TRBJ1-2, the V gene TRBV6-5; D remains ambiguous. CDR1 is MNHEY and CDR2 is SVGAGI in the germline V gene. This CDR3 has 15 amino acids. The CDR3 region has the DNA TGTGCCAGCAGGTACTCCCAGGTGGCTAACTATGGCTACACCTTC. Protein product: CASRYSQVANYGYTF.

This clonotype has only a few counts. The chain carries TRBV18 and TRBJ1-4; no clear D. The CDR3 runs 15 residues. Germline CDR1 is KGHSH and CDR2 is LQKENI. Between the trimmed V and J ends, which lost 2 bases and 4 bases, there was a span of 11 bases. Written as DNA, the CDR3 is TGTGCCAGCTCACCAGATGGGTTCTATAATGAAAAACTGTTTTTT. Translation: CASSPDGFYNEKLFF.

The V call is TRBV6-1, the J call TRBJ1-2; 9 positions agree with TRBD1. Trimming at V came to 4 bases and at J to 5 bases, leaving 2 bases not matched to a gene. This CDR3 has 13 amino acids. Germline V CDR1 and CDR2: MNHNS, SASEGT. CDR3 protein: CASSGGTGYGYTF. In DNA, the CDR3 is TGTGCCAGCAGTGGCGGGACAGGGTATGGCTACACCTTC.

V usage is TRBV3-1 and J usage is TRBJ2-1; 7 bases match TRBD2. The J segment lost 5 bases and the V segment lost 2 bases, leaving 9 bases of the junction unmatched. The germline V gene has CDR1 LGHDT and CDR2 YNNKEL (reference sequence). This CDR3 contains 16 residues. The CDR3 coding sequence is TGTGCCAGCAGCCAAAGACTAGCACCGTCGAACAATGAGCAGTTCTTC. Protein product: CASSQRLAPSNNEQFF.

This chain uses TRBV10-2 with TRBJ1-1, with unresolved D. CDR1 is WSHSY, CDR2 SAAADI, per germline. V was trimmed by 2 bases and J by 5 bases, leaving 9 bases between them. This CDR3 has 13 residues. The CDR3 coding sequence is TGCGCCAGCAGTGAGGGCGGTGGGACTGAAGCTTTCTTT. It specifies CASSEGGGTEAFF.

The CDR3 sequence: CASSPEDFFGGQYF. As DNA, the CDR3 is TGCGCCAGCAGCCCCGAGGACTTCTTTGGGGGTCAGTACTTC. The V and J genes are TRBV4-1 and TRBJ2-5; tentatively, D is TRBD1 or TRBD2 (5 bases each). This CDR3 is built from 14 residues. V was pared by 4 bases and J by 11 bases, with 20 bases between. The germline CDR1 and CDR2 sequences are MGHRA and YSYEKL.

This clonotype was seen repeatedly, ten times or more. The rearrangement links TRBV28 to TRBJ2-6; tentatively, D is TRBD1 (6 bases). CDR1 and CDR2 from the germline V gene are MDHEN and SYDVKM. This CDR3 comprises 17 residues. V gave up 5 bases and J gave up 0 bases, with 14 bases separating them. The CDR3 region has the DNA TGTGCCAGCAGTCGGTGGACAGTAGCCTCTGGGGCCAACGTCCTGACTTTC. It codes for CASSRWTVASGANVLTF. Based on the CDR3 plus reference TRBV28 and TRBJ2-6, the full variable domain is DVKVTQSSRYLVKRTGEKVFLECVQDMDHENMFWYRQDPGLGLRLIYFSYDVKMKEKGDIPEGYSVSREKKERFSLILESASTNQTSMYLCASSRWTVASGANVLTFGAGSRLTVL.

The chain couples TRBV5-1 to TRBJ2-5, with a possible D match to TRBD2 (5 bases). V gave up 3 bases and J gave up 5 bases, with 14 bases separating them. CDR3 length equals 14 residues. Germline CDR1 and CDR2: SGHRS and YFSETQ. CDR3 residues: CASSYGGPGETQYF. For the CDR3, the DNA is TGCGCCAGCAGCTACGGTGGGCCGGGGGAGACCCAGTACTTC.